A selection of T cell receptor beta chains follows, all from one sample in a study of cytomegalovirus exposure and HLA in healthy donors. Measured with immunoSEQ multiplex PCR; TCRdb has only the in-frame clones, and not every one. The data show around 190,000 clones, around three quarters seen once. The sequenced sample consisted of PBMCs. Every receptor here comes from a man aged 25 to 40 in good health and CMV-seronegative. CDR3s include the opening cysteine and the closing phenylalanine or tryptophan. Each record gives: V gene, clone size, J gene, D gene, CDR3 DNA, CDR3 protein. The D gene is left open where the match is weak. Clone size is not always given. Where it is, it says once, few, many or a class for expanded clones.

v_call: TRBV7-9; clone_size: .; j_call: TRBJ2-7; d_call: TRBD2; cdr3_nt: TGTGCCAGCAGCCCTCTAGCGGGAGGGCCTGGCGAGCAGTACTTC; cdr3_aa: CASSPLAGGPGEQYF
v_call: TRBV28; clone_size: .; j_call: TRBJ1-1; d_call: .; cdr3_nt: TGTGCCAGCAGTTCCCTCCACAGCCTAAGCCCGGTTGCTGAAGCTTTCTTT; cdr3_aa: CASSSLHSLSPVAEAFF
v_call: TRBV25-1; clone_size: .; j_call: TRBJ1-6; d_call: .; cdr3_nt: TGTGCCAGCAGGCCCCCCGGGTCACCCCTCCACTTT; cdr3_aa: CASRPPGSPLHF
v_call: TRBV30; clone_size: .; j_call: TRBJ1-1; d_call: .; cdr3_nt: TGTGCCTGGAGAGCGTTACGTGCGGAAGCTTTCTTT; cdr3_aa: CAWRALRAEAFF
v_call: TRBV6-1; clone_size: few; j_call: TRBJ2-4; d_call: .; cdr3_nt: TGTGCCAGCAGTGAATCACAGGGAATTCAGTACTTC; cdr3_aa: CASSESQGIQYF
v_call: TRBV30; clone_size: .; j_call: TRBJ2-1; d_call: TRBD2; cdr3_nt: TGTGCCTGGAGTGTACTATTGGCTAGCGGGAAGGTTGAGCAGTTCTTC; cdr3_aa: CAWSVLLASGKVEQFF
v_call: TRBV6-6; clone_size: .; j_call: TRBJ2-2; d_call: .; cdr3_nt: TGTGCCAGCAGTTACTCCCAGGGGATAGGCGGGGAGCTGTTTTTT; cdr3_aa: CASSYSQGIGGELFF
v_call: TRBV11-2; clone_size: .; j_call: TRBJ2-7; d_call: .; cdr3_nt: TGTGCCAGCAGCCCAGGAGGGGCCTACGAGCAGTACTTC; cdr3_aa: CASSPGGAYEQYF
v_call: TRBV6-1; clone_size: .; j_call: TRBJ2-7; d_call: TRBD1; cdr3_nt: TGTGCCAGCTTGTCGGGACAGAATCGACTCGAGCAGTACTTC; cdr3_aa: CASLSGQNRLEQYF
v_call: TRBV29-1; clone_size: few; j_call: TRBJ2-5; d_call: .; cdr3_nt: TGCAGCTTACTAGACCCCGGCGGAGAGACCCAGTACTTC; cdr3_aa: CSLLDPGGETQYF
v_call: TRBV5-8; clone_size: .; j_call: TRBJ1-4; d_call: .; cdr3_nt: TGTGCCAGCAGCCACACAGGGTTTAATGAAAAACTGTTTTTT; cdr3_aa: CASSHTGFNEKLFF
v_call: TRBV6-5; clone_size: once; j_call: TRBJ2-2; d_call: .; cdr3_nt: TGTGCCAGCAGTGTGGGAGGTCCCGGGGAGCTGTTTTTT; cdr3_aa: CASSVGGPGELFF
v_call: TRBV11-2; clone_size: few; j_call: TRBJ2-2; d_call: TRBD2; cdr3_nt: TGTGCCAGCAGCCCTGGACTAGCGGGAGGTTTAAGCGGGGAGCTGTTTTTT; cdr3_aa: CASSPGLAGGLSGELFF
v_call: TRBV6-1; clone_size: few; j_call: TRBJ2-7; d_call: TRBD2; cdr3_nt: TGTGCCAGCAGTACTAGCGGAGCCACCTACGAGCAGTACTTC; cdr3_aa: CASSTSGATYEQYF
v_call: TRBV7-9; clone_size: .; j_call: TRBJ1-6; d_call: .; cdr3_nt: TGTGCCAGCAGCTTAAAAACTCAGGATTCACCCCTCCACTTT; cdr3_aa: CASSLKTQDSPLHF
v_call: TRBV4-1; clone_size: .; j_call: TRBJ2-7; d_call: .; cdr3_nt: TGCGCCAGCAGCCTACTGGACACCTACGAGCAGTACTTC; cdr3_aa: CASSLLDTYEQYF
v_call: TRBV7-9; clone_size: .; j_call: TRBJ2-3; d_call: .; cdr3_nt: TGTGCCAAGGAGATCACAGATACGCAGTATTTT; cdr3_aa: CAKEITDTQYF
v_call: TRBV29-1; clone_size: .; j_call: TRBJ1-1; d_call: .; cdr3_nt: TGCAGCGTGGCAGGGGATTGGGAAGCTTTCTTT; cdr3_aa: CSVAGDWEAFF
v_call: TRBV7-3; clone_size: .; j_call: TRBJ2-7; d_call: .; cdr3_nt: TGTGCCAGCAGCCCAAGTTTTTCCCGGGGTGAGGAGCAGTACTTC; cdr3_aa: CASSPSFSRGEEQYF
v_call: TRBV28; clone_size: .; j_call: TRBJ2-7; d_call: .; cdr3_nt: TGTGCCAGCAGTCGCGAGGGGGCCTACGAGCAGTACTTC; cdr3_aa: CASSREGAYEQYF
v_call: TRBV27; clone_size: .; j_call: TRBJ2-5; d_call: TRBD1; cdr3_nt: TGTGCCAGCATTCTGGACAGGGACGAGACCCAGTACTTC; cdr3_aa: CASILDRDETQYF
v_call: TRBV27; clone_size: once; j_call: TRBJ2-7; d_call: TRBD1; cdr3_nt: TGTGCCAGCAGCTTACGGGGGGACAGGGGAGGCTACGAGCAGTACTTC; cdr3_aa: CASSLRGDRGGYEQYF
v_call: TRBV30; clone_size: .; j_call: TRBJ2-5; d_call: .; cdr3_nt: TGTGCCTGGACCAATAAACAGGGCATCCAAGAGACCCAGTACTTC; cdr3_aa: CAWTNKQGIQETQYF
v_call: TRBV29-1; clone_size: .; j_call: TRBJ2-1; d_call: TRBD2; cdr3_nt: TGCAGCGTTTACTCCTTAGGGACTATCAATGAGCAGTTCTTC; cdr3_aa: CSVYSLGTINEQFF
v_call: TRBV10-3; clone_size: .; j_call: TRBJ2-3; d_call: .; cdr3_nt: TGTGCCATCAGTGAACCGGGAGTAGATACGCAGTATTTT; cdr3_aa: CAISEPGVDTQYF
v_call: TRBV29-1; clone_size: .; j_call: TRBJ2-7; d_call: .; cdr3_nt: TGCAGCGTTCTGGAGCCTCCGGTGTACGAGCAGTACTTC; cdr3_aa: CSVLEPPVYEQYF
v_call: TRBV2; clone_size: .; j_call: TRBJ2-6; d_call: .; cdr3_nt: TGTGCCAGCATCCAAGAGGGGGTCGGGGCCAACGTCCTGACTTTC; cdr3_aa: CASIQEGVGANVLTF
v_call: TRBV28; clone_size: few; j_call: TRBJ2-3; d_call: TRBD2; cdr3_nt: TGTGCCAGCAGATCTAGCGGGAGTGGAGATACGCAGTATTTT; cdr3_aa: CASRSSGSGDTQYF
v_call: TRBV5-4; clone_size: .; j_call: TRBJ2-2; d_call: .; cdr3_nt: TGTGCCAGCAGCTCTGGAGTGCAGCTGCCAACCGGGGAGCTGTTTTTT; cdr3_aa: CASSSGVQLPTGELFF
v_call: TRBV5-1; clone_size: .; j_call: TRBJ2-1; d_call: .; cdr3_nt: TGCGCCAGCAGCCTTGAGGGTTCCAATGAGCAGTTCTTC; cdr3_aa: CASSLEGSNEQFF
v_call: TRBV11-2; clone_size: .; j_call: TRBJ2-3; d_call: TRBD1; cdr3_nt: TGTGCCAGCAGCTTAGAGGGGCGGACAGGGTCAGATACGCAGTATTTT; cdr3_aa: CASSLEGRTGSDTQYF
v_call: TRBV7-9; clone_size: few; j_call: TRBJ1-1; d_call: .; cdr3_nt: TGTGCCAGCAGCTCATCCATCCACACTGAAGCTTTCTTT; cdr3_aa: CASSSSIHTEAFF
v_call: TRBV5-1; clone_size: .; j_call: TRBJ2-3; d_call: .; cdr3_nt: TGCGCCAGCACTAGTAAAGCAGATACGCAGTATTTT; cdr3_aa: CASTSKADTQYF
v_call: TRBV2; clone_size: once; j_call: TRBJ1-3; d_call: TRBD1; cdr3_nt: TGTGCCAGCAGTGTGGCACAGGGACAGGAGTTTTATTTT; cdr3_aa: CASSVAQGQEFYF
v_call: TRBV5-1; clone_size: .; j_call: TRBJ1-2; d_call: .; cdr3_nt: TGCGCCAGCAGCTCCAGGGGAGGCTACACCTTC; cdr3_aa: CASSSRGGYTF
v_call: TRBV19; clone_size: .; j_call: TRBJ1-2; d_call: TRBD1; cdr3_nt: TGTGCCTCACAGGAACAGGGGGTCCATGGCTACACCTTC; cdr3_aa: CASQEQGVHGYTF
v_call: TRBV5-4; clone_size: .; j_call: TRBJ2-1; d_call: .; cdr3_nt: TGTGCCAGCAGCTTCCCGGAGGGAGGCAATGAGCAGTTCTTC; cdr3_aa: CASSFPEGGNEQFF
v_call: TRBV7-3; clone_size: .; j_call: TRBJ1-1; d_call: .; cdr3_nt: TGTGCCAGCAGCTTAACTGCTGAGGCGCGAACTGAAGCTTTCTTT; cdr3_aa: CASSLTAEARTEAFF
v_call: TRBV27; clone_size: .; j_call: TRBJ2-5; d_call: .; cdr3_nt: TGTGCCAGCAGTTCGATGGGCCGCAGGGAGACCCAGTACTTC; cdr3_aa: CASSSMGRRETQYF
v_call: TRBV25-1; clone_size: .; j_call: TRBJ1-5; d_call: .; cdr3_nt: TGTGCCAGCAGCCCGATCCCAGGCCCCGAGAATAGCAATCAGCCCCAGCATTTT; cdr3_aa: CASSPIPGPENSNQPQHF
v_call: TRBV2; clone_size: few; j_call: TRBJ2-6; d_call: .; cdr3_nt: TGTGCCAGCAGTGAATATTTCTGGGGCGAGACCGGGGCCAACGTCCTGACTTTC; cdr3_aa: CASSEYFWGETGANVLTF
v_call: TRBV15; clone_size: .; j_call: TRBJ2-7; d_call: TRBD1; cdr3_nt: TGTGCCACCAGCAGGGGAACCGGGACAGGGTTTTACGAGCAGTACTTC; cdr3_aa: CATSRGTGTGFYEQYF
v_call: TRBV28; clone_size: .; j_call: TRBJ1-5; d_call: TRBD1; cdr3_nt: TGTGCCAGTGGACAGGGATCGGGTCAGCCCCAGCATTTT; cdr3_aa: CASGQGSGQPQHF
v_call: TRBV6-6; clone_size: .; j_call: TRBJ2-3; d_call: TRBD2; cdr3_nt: TGTGCCAGCAGGGGGGGAATAGCGGGAGATACGCAGTATTTT; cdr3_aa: CASRGGIAGDTQYF
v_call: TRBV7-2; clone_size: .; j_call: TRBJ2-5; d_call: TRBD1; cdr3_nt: TGTGCCAGCAGCATAGGACAGGGGCAAGAGACCCAGTACTTC; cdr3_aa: CASSIGQGQETQYF
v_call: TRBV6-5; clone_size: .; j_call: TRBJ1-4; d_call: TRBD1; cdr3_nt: TGTGCCAGCAGTCGGGACAGGGGAAATAATGAAAAACTGTTTTTT; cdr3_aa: CASSRDRGNNEKLFF
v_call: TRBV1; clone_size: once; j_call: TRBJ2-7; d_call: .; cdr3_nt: TGCACCAGCAGCCAAGATCTAAAGACTAGCGGAAGGAGCTCCTACGAGCAGTACTTC; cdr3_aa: CTSSQDLKTSGRSSYEQYF
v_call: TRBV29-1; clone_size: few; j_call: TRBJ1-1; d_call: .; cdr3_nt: TGCAGCTTTAGGCACTCGGAGTACACTGAAGCTTTCTTT; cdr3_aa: CSFRHSEYTEAFF
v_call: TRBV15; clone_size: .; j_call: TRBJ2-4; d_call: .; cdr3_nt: TGTGCCACCAGCAGAGAAAGGGGCTCGGCCAAAAACATTCAGTACTTC; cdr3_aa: CATSRERGSAKNIQYF
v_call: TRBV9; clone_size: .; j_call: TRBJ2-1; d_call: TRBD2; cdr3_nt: TGTGCCAGCAGCTTCTCCGGGACTAGCGTCGATGAGCAGTTCTTC; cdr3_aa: CASSFSGTSVDEQFF
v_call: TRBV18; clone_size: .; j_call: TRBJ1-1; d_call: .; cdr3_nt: TGTGCCAGCTCACCAAGGGGTTTTGAGGGAGGGACTGAAGCTTTCTTT; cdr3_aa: CASSPRGFEGGTEAFF
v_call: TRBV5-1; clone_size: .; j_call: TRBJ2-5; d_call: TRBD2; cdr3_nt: TGCGCCAGCAGCTTGACATTGGGACTAGCCCAAGAGACCCAGTACTTC; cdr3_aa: CASSLTLGLAQETQYF
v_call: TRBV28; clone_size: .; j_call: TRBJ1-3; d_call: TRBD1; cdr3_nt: TGTGCCAGCAGTTTGGGGACAGGGTTTTTTTCTGGAAACACCATATATTTT; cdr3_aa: CASSLGTGFFSGNTIYF
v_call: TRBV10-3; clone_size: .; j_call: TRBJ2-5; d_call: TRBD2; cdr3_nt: TGTGCCATCAAGGCGGGAGCCGAAGAGACCCAGTACTTC; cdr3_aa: CAIKAGAEETQYF
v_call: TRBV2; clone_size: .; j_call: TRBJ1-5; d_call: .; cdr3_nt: TGTGCCAGCCAGCGGAACGGAAACAGCAATCAGCCCCAGCATTTT; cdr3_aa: CASQRNGNSNQPQHF